The present T cell receptor (beta chain) was sequenced within a study of T-cell reconstitution after alpha-beta-depleted transplantation in children. This clonotype was counted at least ten times. Preparing the TCRbeta library involved the use of unique molecular identifiers. From the PCR reads, TCRdb called clonotypes with MiXCR, one entry per CDR3 protein. Seen here are about 610,000 distinct CDR3 sequences, over 9.5% observed once, and the top ten hold roughly 3.9%. The CDR3 extends over 16 amino acids. The germline gives CDR1 MDHEN, CDR2 SYDVKM. V was trimmed by 5 bases and J by 3 bases, leaving 18 bases between them.

The origin of this receptor is a human donor who donated a stem cell graft to a child with acute myeloid leukemia. The sample was PBMCs from the stem cell graft donor, taken from the stem cell graft. The V call is TRBV28, the J call TRBJ2-3, with a tentative D call TRBD2 (6 bases). CDR3 in DNA: TGTGCCAGCAGTCGTAGACTCCTCCGGGGGACAGATACGCAGTATTTT. It encodes CASSRRLLRGTDTQYF.